The sequence of this T cell receptor beta chain was determined in a study of blood T cell repertoires in COVID-19. Study summary: Whether acute or convalescent, the COVID-19 samples came from the United States, Italy and Spain. Sources were T cells, B-cell-depleted T cells, or PBMCs; the material itself was cDNA or gDNA.

Deletions cut 11 bases from V and 4 bases from J, with 17 bases between. The germline gives CDR1 MNHNY, CDR2 SVGAGI (reference sequence). CDR3 length: 13 amino acids. In the authors' workflow: Amplification from reference gene primers served as the basis for estimated nucleated cell counts. Assay: immunoSEQ multiplex PCR; the TCRdb copy retains only in-frame clones and omits some. D and trimming were read from the DNA, whereas the V and J calls and clone size are those reported in that table. This sample has more than 200,000 clones, with less than 90% found just once. Sequenced material: peripheral blood. The TCR originated in a young man with active or convalescent COVID-19. The chain uses TRBV6-6 and TRBJ1-1; TRBD1 might be the D (6 bases). The CDR3 DNA follows: TGTGCCGCAGCCGGGGACACGTTCACTGAAGCTTTCTTT. Its protein product is CAAAGDTFTEAFF.